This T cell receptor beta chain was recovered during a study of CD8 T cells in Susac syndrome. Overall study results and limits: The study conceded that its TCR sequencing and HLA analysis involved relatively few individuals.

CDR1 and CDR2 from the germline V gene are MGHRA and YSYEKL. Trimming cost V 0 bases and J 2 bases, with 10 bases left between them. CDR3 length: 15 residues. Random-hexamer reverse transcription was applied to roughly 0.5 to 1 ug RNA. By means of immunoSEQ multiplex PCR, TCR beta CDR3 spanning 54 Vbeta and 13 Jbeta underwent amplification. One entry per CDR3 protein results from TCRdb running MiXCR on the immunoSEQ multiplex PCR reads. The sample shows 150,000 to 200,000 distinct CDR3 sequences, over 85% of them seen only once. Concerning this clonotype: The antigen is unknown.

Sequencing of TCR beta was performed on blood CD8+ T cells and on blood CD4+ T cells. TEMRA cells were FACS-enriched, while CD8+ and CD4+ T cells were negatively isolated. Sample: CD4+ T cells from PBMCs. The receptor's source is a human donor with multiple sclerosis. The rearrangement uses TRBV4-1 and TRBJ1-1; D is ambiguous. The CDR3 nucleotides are TGCGCCAGCAGCCAAGATTATAACAGAAACACTGAAGCTTTCTTT. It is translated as CASSQDYNRNTEAFF.